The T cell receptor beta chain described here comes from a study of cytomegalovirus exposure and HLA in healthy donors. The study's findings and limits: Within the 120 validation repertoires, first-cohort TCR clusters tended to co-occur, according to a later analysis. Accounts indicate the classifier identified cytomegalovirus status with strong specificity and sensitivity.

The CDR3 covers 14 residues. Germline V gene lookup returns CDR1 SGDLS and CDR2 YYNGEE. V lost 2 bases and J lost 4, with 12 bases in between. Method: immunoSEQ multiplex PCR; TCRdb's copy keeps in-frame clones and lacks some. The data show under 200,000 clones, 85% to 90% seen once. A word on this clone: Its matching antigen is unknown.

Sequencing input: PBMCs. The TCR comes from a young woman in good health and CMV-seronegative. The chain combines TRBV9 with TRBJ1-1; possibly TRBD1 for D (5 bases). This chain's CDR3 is CASSVEGTFTEAFF. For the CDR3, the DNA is TGTGCCAGCAGCGTGGAAGGGACCTTCACTGAAGCTTTCTTT.